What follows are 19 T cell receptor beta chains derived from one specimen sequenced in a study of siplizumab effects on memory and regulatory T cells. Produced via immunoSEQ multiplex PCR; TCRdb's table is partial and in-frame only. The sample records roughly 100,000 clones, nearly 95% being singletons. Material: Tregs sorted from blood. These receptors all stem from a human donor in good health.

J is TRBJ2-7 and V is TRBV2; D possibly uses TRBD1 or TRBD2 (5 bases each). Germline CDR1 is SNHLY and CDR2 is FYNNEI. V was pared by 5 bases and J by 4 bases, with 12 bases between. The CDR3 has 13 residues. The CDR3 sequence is CASSSGPLYEQYF. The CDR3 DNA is TGTGCCAGCAGTTCGGGACCTTTGTACGAGCAGTACTTC.

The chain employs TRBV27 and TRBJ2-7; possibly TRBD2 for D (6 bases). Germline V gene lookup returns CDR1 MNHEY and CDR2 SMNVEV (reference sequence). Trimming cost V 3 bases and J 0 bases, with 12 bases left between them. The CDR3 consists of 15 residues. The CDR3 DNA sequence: TGTGCCAGCAGTTTTACGGGGGTTTCCTCCTACGAGCAGTACTTC. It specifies CASSFTGVSSYEQYF.

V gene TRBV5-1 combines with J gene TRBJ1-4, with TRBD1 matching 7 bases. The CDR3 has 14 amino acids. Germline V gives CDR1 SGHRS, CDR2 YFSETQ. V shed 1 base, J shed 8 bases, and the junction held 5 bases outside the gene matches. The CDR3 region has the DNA TGCGCCAGCAGCTTGACAGGGGCCTGGGAAAAACTGTTTTTT. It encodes CASSLTGAWEKLFF.

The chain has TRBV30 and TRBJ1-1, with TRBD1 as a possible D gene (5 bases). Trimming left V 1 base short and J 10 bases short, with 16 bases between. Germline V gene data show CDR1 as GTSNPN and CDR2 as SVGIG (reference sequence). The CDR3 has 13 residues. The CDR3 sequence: CAWSEPGAPGAFF. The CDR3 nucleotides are TGTGCCTGGAGTGAACCCGGGGCCCCTGGAGCTTTCTTT. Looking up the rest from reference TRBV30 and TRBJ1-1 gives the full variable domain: SQTIHQWPATLVQPVGSPLSLECTVEGTSNPNLYWYRQAAGRGLQLLFYSVGIGQISSEVPQNLSASRPQDRQFILSSKKLLLSDSGFYLCAWSEPGAPGAFFGQGTRLTVV.

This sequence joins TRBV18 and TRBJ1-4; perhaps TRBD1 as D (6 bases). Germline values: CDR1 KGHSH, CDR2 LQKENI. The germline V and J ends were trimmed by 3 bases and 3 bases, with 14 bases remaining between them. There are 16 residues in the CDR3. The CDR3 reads CASSPGPGVANEKLFF. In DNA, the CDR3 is TGTGCCAGCTCACCGGGTCCAGGGGTTGCTAATGAAAAACTGTTTTTT.

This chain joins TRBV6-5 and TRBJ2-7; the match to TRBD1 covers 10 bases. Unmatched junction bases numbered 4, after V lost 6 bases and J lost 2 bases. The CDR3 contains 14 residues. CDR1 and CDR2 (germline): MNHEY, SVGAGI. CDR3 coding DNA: TGTGCCAGCAGCCAGGACAGGGGGACCTACGAGCAGTACTTC. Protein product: CASSQDRGTYEQYF.

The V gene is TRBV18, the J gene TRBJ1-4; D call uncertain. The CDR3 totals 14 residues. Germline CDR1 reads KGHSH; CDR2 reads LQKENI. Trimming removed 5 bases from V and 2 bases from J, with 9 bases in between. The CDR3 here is CASSMVPTNEKLFF. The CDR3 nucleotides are TGTGCCAGCTCAATGGTGCCTACTAATGAAAAACTGTTTTTT. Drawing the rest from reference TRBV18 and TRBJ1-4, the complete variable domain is NAGVMQNPRHLVRRRGQEARLRCSPMKGHSHVYWYRQLPEEGLKFMVYLQKENIIDESGMPKERFSAEFPKEGPSILRIQQVVRGDSAAYFCASSMVPTNEKLFFGSGTQLSVL.

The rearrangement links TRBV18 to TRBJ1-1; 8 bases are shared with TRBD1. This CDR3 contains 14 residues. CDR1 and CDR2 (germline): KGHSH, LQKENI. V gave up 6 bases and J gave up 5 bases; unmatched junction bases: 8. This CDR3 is CASSPGGAKTEAFF. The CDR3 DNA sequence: TGTGCCAGCTCCCCAGGGGGCGCAAAAACTGAAGCTTTCTTT.

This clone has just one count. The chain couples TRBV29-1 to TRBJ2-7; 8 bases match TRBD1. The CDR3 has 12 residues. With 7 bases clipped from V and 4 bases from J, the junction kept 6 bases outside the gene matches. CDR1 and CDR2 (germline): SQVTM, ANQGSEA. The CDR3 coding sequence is TGCAGCGGCCTAGACAGGGGTTACGAGCAGTACTTC. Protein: CSGLDRGYEQYF.

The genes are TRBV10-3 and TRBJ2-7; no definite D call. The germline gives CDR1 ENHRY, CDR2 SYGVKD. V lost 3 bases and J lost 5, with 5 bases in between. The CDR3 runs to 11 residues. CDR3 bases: TGTGCCATCAGTGATGGCCACGAGCAGTACTTC. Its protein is CAISDGHEQYF.

The CDR3 DNA reads as TGTGCCAGCAGCCCAGGGGACAGGCTCTTCTATGGCTACACCTTC. Its translation is CASSPGDRLFYGYTF. The chain links TRBV5-6 to TRBJ1-2, with 8 bases that match TRBD1. CDR3 length: 15 amino acids. Germline values: CDR1 SGHDT, CDR2 YYEEEE. V shed 4 bases, J shed 4 bases, and the junction held 9 bases outside the gene matches.

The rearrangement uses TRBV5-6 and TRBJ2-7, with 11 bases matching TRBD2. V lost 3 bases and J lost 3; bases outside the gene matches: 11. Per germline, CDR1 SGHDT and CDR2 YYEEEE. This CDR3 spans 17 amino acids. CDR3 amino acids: CASSSRHRLAGLYEQYF. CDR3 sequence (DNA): TGTGCCAGCAGCTCACGTCACCGACTAGCGGGGCTCTACGAGCAGTACTTC.

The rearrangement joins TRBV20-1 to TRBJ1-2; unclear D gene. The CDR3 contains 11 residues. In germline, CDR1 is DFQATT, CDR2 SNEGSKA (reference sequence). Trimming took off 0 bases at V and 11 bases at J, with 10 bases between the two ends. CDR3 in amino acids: CSAREASRYTF. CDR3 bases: TGCAGTGCTAGAGAGGCCAGCCGATACACCTTC.

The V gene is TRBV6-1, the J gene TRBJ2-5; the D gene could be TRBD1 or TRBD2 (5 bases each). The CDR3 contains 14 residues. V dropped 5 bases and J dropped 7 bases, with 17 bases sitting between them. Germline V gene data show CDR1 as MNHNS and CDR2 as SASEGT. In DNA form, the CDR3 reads TGTGCCAGCAGTTCCGGGACCCAAGTAGGGACCCAGTACTTC. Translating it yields CASSSGTQVGTQYF.

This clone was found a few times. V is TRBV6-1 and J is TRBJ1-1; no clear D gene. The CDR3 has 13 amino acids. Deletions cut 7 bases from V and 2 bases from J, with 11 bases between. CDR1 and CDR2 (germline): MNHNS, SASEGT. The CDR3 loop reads CASKTVRNTEAFF. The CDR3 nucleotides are TGTGCCAGCAAGACGGTCCGCAACACTGAAGCTTTCTTT.

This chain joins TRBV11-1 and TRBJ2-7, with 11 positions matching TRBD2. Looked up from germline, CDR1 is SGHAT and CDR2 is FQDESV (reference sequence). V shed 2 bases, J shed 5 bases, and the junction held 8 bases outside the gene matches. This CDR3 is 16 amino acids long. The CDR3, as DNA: TGTGCCAGCAGCTTACGTAGCGGGAGGGCCAATGACGAGCAGTACTTC. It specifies CASSLRSGRANDEQYF.

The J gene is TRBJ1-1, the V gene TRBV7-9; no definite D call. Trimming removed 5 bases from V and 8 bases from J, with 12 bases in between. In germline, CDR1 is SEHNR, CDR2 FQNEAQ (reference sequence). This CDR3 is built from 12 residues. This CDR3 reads CASSPDPGEAFF. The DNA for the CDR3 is TGTGCCAGCAGCCCAGACCCGGGGGAAGCTTTCTTT.

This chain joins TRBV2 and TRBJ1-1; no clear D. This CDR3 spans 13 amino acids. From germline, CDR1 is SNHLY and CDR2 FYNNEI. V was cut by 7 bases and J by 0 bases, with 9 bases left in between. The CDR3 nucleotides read TGTGCCAGCACCGGGGAATTGAACACTGAAGCTTTCTTT. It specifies CASTGELNTEAFF.

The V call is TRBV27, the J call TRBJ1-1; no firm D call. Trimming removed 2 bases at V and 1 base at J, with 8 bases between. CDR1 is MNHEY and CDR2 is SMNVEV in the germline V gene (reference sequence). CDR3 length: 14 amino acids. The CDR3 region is CASSLGLRNTEAFF. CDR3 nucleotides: TGTGCCAGCAGTTTAGGGTTGAGGAACACTGAAGCTTTCTTT.